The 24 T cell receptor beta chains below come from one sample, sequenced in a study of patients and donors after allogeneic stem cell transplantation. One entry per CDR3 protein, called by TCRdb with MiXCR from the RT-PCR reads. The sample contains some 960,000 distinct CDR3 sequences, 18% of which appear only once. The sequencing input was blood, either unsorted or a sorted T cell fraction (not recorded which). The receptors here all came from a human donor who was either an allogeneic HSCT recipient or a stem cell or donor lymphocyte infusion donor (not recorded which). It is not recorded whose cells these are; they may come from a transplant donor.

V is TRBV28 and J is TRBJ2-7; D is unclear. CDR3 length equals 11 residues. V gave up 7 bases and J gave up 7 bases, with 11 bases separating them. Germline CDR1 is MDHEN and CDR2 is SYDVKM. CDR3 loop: CASTLFGEQYF. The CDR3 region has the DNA TGTGCCAGCACACTCTTTGGTGAGCAGTACTTC.

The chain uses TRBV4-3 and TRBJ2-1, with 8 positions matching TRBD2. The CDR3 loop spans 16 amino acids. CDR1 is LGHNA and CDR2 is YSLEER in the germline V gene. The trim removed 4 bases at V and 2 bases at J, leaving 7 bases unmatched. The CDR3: CASSPSSGGAYNEQFF. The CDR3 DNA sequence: TGCGCCAGCAGCCCTTCAAGCGGGGGCGCCTACAATGAGCAGTTCTTC.

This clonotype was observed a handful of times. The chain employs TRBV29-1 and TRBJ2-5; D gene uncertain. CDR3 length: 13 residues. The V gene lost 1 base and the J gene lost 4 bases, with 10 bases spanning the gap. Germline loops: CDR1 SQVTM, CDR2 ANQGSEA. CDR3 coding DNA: TGCAGCGTTGAAGGGCCCGGACGAGAGACCCAGTACTTC. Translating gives CSVEGPGRETQYF.

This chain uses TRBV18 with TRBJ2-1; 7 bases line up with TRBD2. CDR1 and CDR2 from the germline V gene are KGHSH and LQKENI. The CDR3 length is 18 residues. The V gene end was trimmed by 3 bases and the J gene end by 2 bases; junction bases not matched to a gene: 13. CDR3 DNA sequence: TGTGCCAGCTCACCTCGCCCCCCGGGGGGAAGCGCCTACAATGAGCAGTTCTTC. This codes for CASSPRPPGGSAYNEQFF.

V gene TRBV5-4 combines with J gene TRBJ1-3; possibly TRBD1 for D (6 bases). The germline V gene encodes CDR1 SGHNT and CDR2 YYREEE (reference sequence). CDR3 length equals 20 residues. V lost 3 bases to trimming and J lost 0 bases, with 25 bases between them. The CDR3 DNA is TGTGCCAGCAGCTCAAGAACCGGGACACATAACAAACCCTCTGGAAACACCATATATTTT. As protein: CASSSRTGTHNKPSGNTIYF.

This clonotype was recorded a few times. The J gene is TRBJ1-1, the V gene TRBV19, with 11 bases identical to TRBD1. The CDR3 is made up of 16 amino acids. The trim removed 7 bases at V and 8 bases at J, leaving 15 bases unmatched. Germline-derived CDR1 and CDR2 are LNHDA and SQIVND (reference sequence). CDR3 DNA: TGTGCCAGTACGGACAGGGGGCGCCGGGGGGCGCGAGAAGCTTTCTTT. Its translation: CASTDRGRRGAREAFF.

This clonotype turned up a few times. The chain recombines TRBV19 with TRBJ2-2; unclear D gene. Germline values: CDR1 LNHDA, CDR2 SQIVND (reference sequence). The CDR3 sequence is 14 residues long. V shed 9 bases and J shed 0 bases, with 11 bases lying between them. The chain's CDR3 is CASRPGTNTGELFF. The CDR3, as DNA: TGTGCCAGCCGGCCAGGAACGAACACCGGGGAGCTGTTTTTT.

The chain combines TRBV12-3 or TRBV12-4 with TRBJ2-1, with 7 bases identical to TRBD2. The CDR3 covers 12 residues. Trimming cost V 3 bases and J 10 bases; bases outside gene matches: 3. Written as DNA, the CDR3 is TGTGCCAGCAGTTTTCGGCGGGAGGAGCAGTTCTTC. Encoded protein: CASSFRREEQFF.

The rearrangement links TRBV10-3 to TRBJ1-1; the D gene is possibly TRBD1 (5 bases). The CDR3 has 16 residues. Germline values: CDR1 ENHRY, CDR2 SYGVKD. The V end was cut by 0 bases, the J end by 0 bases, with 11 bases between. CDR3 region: CAISESVGALNTEAFF. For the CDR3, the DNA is TGTGCCATCAGTGAGTCGGTTGGGGCACTGAACACTGAAGCTTTCTTT.

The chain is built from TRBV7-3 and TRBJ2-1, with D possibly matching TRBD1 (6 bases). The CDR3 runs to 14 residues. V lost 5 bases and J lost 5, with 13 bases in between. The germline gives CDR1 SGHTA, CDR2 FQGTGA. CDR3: CASSGADRNNEQFF. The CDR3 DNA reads TGTGCCAGCAGCGGGGCGGACAGAAACAATGAGCAGTTCTTC.

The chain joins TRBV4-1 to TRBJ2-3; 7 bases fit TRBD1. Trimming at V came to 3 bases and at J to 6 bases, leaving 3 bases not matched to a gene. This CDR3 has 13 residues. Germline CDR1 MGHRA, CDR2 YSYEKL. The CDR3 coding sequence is TGCGCCAGCAGCCATGACAGGGTGGATACGCAGTATTTT. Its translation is CASSHDRVDTQYF.

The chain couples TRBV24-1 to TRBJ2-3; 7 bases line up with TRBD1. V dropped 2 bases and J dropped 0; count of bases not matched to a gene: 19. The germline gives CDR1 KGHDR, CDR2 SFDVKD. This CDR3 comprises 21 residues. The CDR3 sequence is CATSDSATGPQQSHSTDTQYF. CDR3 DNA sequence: TGTGCCACCAGTGATTCGGCGACAGGGCCGCAACAATCGCACAGCACAGATACGCAGTATTTT.

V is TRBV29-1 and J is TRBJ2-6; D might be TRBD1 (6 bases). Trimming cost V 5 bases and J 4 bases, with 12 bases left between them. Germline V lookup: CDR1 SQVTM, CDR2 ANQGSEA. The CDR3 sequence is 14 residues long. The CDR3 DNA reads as TGCAGCGTTTCTGACAGGATGGGGGCCAACGTCCTGACTTTC. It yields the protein CSVSDRMGANVLTF.

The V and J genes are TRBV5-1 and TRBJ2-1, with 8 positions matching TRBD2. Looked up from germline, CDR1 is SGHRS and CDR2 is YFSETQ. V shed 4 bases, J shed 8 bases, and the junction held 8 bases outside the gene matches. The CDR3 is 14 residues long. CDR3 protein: CASSPTSVSHEQFF. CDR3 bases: TGCGCCAGCAGCCCGACTAGCGTTTCCCATGAGCAGTTCTTC. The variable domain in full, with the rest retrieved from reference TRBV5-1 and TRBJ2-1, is KAGVTQTPRYLIKTRGQQVTLSCSPISGHRSVSWYQQTPGQGLQFLFEYFSETQRNKGNFPGRFSGRQFSNSRSEMNVSTLELGDSALYLCASSPTSVSHEQFFGPGTRLTVL.

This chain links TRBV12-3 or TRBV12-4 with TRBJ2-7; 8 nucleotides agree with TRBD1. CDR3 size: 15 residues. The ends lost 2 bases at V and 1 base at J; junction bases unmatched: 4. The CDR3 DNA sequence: TGTGCCAGCAGTTTATTGCGGACAGGGTCCTACGAGCAGTACTTC. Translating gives CASSLLRTGSYEQYF.

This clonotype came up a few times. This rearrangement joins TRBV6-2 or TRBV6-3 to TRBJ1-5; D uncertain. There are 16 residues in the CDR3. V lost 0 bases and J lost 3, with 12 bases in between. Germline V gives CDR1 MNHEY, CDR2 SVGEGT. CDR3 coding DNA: TGTGCCAGCAGTTACTCAAGGCCGAAAAACAATCAGCCCCAGCATTTT. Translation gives CASSYSRPKNNQPQHF.

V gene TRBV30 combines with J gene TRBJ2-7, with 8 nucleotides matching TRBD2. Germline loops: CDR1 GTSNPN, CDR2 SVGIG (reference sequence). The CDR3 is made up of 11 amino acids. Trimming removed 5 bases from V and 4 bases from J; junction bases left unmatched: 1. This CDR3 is CAWAGGYEQYF. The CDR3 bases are TGTGCCTGGGCGGGGGGATACGAGCAGTACTTC.

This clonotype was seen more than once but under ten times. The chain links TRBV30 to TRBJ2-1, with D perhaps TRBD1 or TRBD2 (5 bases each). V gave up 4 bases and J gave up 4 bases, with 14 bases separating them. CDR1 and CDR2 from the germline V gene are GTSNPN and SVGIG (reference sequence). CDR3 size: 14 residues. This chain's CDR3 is CAWTGGFSYNEQFF. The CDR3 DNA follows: TGTGCCTGGACTGGGGGATTCTCGTACAATGAGCAGTTCTTC.

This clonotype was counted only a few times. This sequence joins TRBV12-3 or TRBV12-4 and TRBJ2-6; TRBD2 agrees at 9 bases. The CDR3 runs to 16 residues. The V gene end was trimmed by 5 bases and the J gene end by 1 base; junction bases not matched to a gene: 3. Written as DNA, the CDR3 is TGTGCCAGCAGTCCGGGACTAGCTTCTGGGGCCAACGTCCTGACTTTC. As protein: CASSPGLASGANVLTF.

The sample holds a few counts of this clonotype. In DNA, the CDR3 is TGCAGCGTTGGCAGGGCTCCCCGGGAGACCCAGTACTTC. It encodes CSVGRAPRETQYF. This chain links TRBV29-1 with TRBJ2-5; tentative D call: TRBD1 (5 bases). Germline loops: CDR1 SQVTM, CDR2 ANQGSEA. V lost 4 bases and J lost 5, with 14 bases in between. The length of the CDR3 is 13 residues.

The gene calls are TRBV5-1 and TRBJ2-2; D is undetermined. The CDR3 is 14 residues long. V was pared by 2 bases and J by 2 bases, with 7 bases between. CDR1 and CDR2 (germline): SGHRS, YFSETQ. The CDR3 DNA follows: TGCGCCAGCAGCTTTACAGCAAACACCGGGGAGCTGTTTTTT. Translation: CASSFTANTGELFF.

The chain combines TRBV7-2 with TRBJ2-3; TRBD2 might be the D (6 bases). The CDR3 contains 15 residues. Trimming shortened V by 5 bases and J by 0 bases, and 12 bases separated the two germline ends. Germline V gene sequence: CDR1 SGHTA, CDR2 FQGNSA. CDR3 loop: CASSRDFPSTDTQYF. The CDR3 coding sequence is TGTGCCAGCAGCCGGGACTTCCCTAGCACAGATACGCAGTATTTT. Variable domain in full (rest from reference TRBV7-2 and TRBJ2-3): GAGVSQSPSNKVTEKGKDVELRCDPISGHTALYWYRQSLGQGLEFLIYFQGNSAPDKSGLPSDRFSAERTGGSVSTLTIQRTQQEDSAVYLCASSRDFPSTDTQYFGPGTRLTVL.

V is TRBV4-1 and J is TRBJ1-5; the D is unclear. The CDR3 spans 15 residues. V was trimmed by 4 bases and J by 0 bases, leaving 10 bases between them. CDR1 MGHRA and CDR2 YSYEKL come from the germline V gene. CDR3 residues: CASSPTIGSNQPQHF. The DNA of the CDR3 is TGCGCCAGCAGCCCAACGATAGGTAGCAATCAGCCCCAGCATTTT.

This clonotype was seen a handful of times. The CDR3 loop reads CAWNDGAYEQYF. The CDR3 DNA reads as TGTGCCTGGAACGACGGAGCCTACGAGCAGTACTTC. The gene calls are TRBV30 and TRBJ2-7, with D hard to call. From germline, CDR1 is GTSNPN and CDR2 SVGIG (reference sequence). The CDR3 has 12 residues. V was cut by 4 bases and J by 2 bases, with 9 bases left in between.